This T cell receptor (beta chain) appears in the sequencing data of a study of human T cells and chemical hapten exposure (dated by TCRdb to the early 2020s). With regard to the full study: For sensitization, 2% DPC in acetone was applied to a 2 cm by 2 cm area of upper inner arm skin. Weekly therapeutic DPC doses were additionally applied to the scalp of patients throughout the roughly 23-week study period. Patch testing on the upper back used Finn chambers containing 0.01% DPC, with scoring done after 6 days according to International Contact Dermatitis Research Group standards. Alopecia areata with under or over 50% scalp involvement, alopecia totalis and alopecia universalis were represented in the patient cohort, which was mostly female. Libraries were pooled for sequencing, and variation in per-sample TCR yields was attributed mainly to small differences in library volumes within the pool. Peripheral blood TCR repertoire changes were tracked in vivo in alopecia patients during primary and secondary sensitization to the hapten diphenylcyclopropenone (DPC). Blood samples were taken from patients before sensitization (week 0) and at 2, 6 and about 24 weeks after DPC sensitization. Nearly 30 alopecia patients provided blood for TCR sequencing at one to four time points (pre-sensitization, 2, 6 and 24 weeks). General findings and caveats noted by the study authors: DPC sensitization did not change the number of TCRs with a frequency above 1 in 1000, and there was no evidence of changes in global repertoire structure. Because all patients had alopecia, a presumed autoimmune disease, the immune response of the patients might differ from that of healthy individuals. Patch test score was positively correlated with the number of PT1 expanded TCRs, with significance at thresholds 8, 16 and 32 but not at 4. Significantly more large CDR3 similarity clusters were formed by expanded TCRs than by pre-sensitization or healthy control sets, consistent with antigen-driven responses. Repeated subsampling changed both the strength of the expansion versus patch-test correlation and the threshold at which the correlation became significant.

This specimen's time point label, interpreted: pre-sensitization, week 0. Interpreted using the paper, the treatment or condition label stands for: therapeutic diphenylcyclopropenone sensitization with weekly scalp DPC. At every patch-test visit, the blood draw took place before the patch test was put on. Eligible patients were aged 18 to 70, diagnosed with alopecia, deemed suitable for DPC therapy, and excluded if pregnant. Total RNA was isolated from unfractionated whole blood collected in Tempus Blood RNA tubes. Relative to germline, V is 4 bases shorter and J is 6 bases shorter, with 10 bases between their ends. The CDR3 spans 12 residues, from the cysteine through the phenylalanine. Only CDR3 DNA is held: 36 bases, read in frame from base 1. On this clonotype: The antigen this receptor binds is unknown. Per-nucleotide qualities are absent, and no much larger clonotype sits a single base away.

The library was built by means of RACE. For sequencing, a NextSeq 500 was employed. Library preparation attached unique molecular identifiers to individual cDNA molecules for quantitative, reproducible TCR counting. Each blood RNA sample was used to sequence both TCR alpha and TCR beta chains. The published analysis was carried out like this. Samples had a median of approximately 96,000 TCRs, with a range from roughly 23,224 to 700,000. The Decombinator software suite was used to annotate the V, J and CDR3 of the TCR reads. To make PS versus PT1 abundance plots, every sample was subsampled to the same number of TCRs (28,000). Expanded TCRs were defined as absent before sensitization and observed at least eight times at the 2-week time point. The public reads were reanalyzed by TCRdb: fastp trimming at Q25, MiXCR alignment, in-frame beta chains only. Rows matching on CDR3 protein sequence are summarized as one entry with the most common DNA and genes. The V and J calls were not made by the authors but by TCRdb's processing. Across this sample there are about 380,000 distinct CDR3 sequences, with 4.5% to 6% seen only once. The leading ten clones occupy around 2.6% of the sample.

The TCR was taken from a woman aged 45-65 years with alopecia areata. Some clones in this sample may be carry-over from other donors' samples. This sequence uses TRBV12-3 or TRBV12-4 and TRBJ2-7; the D segment could be TRBD1, given 5 matching bases. The input for sequencing was whole blood, taken in connection with sensitization to the hapten diphenylcyclopropenone (DPC). The bases read TGTGCCAGCAGTTCGACAGAAGGCGAGCAGTACTTC. Protein translation: CASSSTEGEQYF.